Listed below are T cell receptor beta chains from one sample, sequenced in a study of neurological immune-mediated disorders. TCRdb used MiXCR to reprocess the 5' RACE reads, holding one entry per CDR3 protein. The sample lists fewer than 20,000 distinct CDR3 sequences; approximately 8.8% were seen once. Sequencing input: CD8+ T cells from blood. All receptors come from a man in his forties or fifties in good health. The CDR3 runs from the conserved cysteine through the conserved F or W. Fields, in order: V gene, D gene, J gene, clone size, CDR3 DNA, CDR3 protein. D genes are given only for firm matches. Clone size is not always given. Where it is, it says once, few, many or a class for expanded clones.

v_gene: TRBV5-1; d_gene: -; j_gene: TRBJ2-7; abundance: -; CDR3nt: TGCGCCAGCAGCTTGGTACCGATGGCCGAGCAGTACTTC; CDR3aa: CASSLVPMAEQYF
v_gene: TRBV6-4; d_gene: TRBD2; j_gene: TRBJ2-3; abundance: many; CDR3nt: TGTGCCAGCAGTGACTCTAGCGGGAGGGATACGCAGTATTTT; CDR3aa: CASSDSSGRDTQYF
v_gene: TRBV20-1; d_gene: -; j_gene: TRBJ2-3; abundance: many; CDR3nt: TGCAGTGCGCGGTGGTGGGAGGCCGCTACAGATACGCAGTATTTT; CDR3aa: CSARWWEAATDTQYF
v_gene: TRBV29-1; d_gene: -; j_gene: TRBJ2-7; abundance: many; CDR3nt: TGCAGCGTTGGAGGGACCTTGGGGGAGTACTTC; CDR3aa: CSVGGTLGEYF
v_gene: TRBV4-3; d_gene: TRBD2; j_gene: TRBJ2-1; abundance: many; CDR3nt: TGCGCCAGCAGCCAAGGGACTAGCCCGAGCTCCTACAATGAGCAGTTCTTC; CDR3aa: CASSQGTSPSSYNEQFF
v_gene: TRBV4-1; d_gene: TRBD1; j_gene: TRBJ2-1; abundance: -; CDR3nt: TGCGCCAGCAGACTAACGGGACAGAGAACCTACAATGAGCAGTTCTTC; CDR3aa: CASRLTGQRTYNEQFF
v_gene: TRBV4-3; d_gene: -; j_gene: TRBJ2-3; abundance: many; CDR3nt: TGCGCCAGCAGCCAAGCTAACCCCACGGGGACAGATACGCAGTATTTT; CDR3aa: CASSQANPTGTDTQYF
v_gene: TRBV10-1; d_gene: TRBD1; j_gene: TRBJ1-2; abundance: -; CDR3nt: TGCGCCAGCAACGGATCGGACAGGGCCCCGAAGGGCTACACCTTC; CDR3aa: CASNGSDRAPKGYTF
v_gene: TRBV15; d_gene: TRBD1; j_gene: TRBJ1-4; abundance: many; CDR3nt: TGTGCCACCAGCAGCTGGGACAGAAATGAAAAACTGTTTTTT; CDR3aa: CATSSWDRNEKLFF
v_gene: TRBV12-3/TRBV12-4; d_gene: -; j_gene: TRBJ1-6; abundance: medium-sized; CDR3nt: TGTGCCAGCAGTCCGACAGCCTATAATTCACCCCTCCACTTT; CDR3aa: CASSPTAYNSPLHF
v_gene: TRBV5-4; d_gene: TRBD2; j_gene: TRBJ2-7; abundance: many; CDR3nt: TGTGCCAGCAGCTTAAGTAGCGGGTTGCCCTACGAGCAGTACTTC; CDR3aa: CASSLSSGLPYEQYF
v_gene: TRBV5-6; d_gene: -; j_gene: TRBJ2-2; abundance: many; CDR3nt: TGTGCCAGCAGTCCGGGGAACACGTGGGAGCTGTTTTTT; CDR3aa: CASSPGNTWELFF
v_gene: TRBV7-6; d_gene: TRBD2; j_gene: TRBJ2-5; abundance: many; CDR3nt: TGTGCCAGCAGCTTAGAAGTAGCGGGGTCGGAGACCCAGTACTTC; CDR3aa: CASSLEVAGSETQYF
v_gene: TRBV4-3; d_gene: -; j_gene: TRBJ1-1; abundance: many; CDR3nt: TGCGCCAGCAGCCAAGATGGGGACACTGAAGCTTTCTTT; CDR3aa: CASSQDGDTEAFF
v_gene: TRBV20-1; d_gene: TRBD2; j_gene: TRBJ2-2; abundance: -; CDR3nt: TGCAGTGCTAGTGCCGGTACTAGCGACACCGGGGAGCTGGTTTTT; CDR3aa: CSASAGTSDTGELVF
v_gene: TRBV4-1; d_gene: TRBD2; j_gene: TRBJ2-7; abundance: medium-sized; CDR3nt: TGCGCCAGCAGCCAAGATCCTAGCGGGACCTACGAGCAGTACTTC; CDR3aa: CASSQDPSGTYEQYF
v_gene: TRBV12-3/TRBV12-4; d_gene: -; j_gene: TRBJ2-7; abundance: medium-sized; CDR3nt: TGTGCCAGCAGTTTAGGGGGGTCCTACGAGCAGTACTTC; CDR3aa: CASSLGGSYEQYF
v_gene: TRBV5-4; d_gene: -; j_gene: TRBJ2-7; abundance: -; CDR3nt: TGTGCCAGCAGCTTGGACGGACCCCGGGGGCCCGAGCAGTACTTC; CDR3aa: CASSLDGPRGPEQYF
v_gene: TRBV5-6; d_gene: -; j_gene: TRBJ2-7; abundance: -; CDR3nt: TGTGCCAGCAGCCTCGGGGACCGATTCTACGAGCAGTACTTC; CDR3aa: CASSLGDRFYEQYF
v_gene: TRBV20-1; d_gene: TRBD2; j_gene: TRBJ2-7; abundance: many; CDR3nt: TGCAGTGCTGACCTCGGGAGGGAGTACGAGCAGTACTTC; CDR3aa: CSADLGREYEQYF
v_gene: TRBV29-1; d_gene: -; j_gene: TRBJ2-1; abundance: many; CDR3nt: TGCAGCGTTGAGCCGGGTACCTACAATGAGCAGTTCTTC; CDR3aa: CSVEPGTYNEQFF
v_gene: TRBV5-1; d_gene: -; j_gene: TRBJ2-7; abundance: many; CDR3nt: TGCGCCAGCAGCTTGGAATGGGAGGTCTACGAGCAGTACTTC; CDR3aa: CASSLEWEVYEQYF
v_gene: TRBV12-3/TRBV12-4; d_gene: -; j_gene: TRBJ1-2; abundance: many; CDR3nt: TGTGCCAGCAGTTTTACCCGACAGGACGGCTACACCTTC; CDR3aa: CASSFTRQDGYTF
v_gene: TRBV9; d_gene: -; j_gene: TRBJ2-2; abundance: many; CDR3nt: TGTGCCAGCAGCGTAGGGGGCTCCACCGGGGAGCTGTTTTTT; CDR3aa: CASSVGGSTGELFF
v_gene: TRBV7-9; d_gene: -; j_gene: TRBJ2-1; abundance: many; CDR3nt: TGTGCCAGCAGCTTAGGGGGGGATGAGCAGTTCTTC; CDR3aa: CASSLGGDEQFF
v_gene: TRBV28; d_gene: TRBD2; j_gene: TRBJ2-1; abundance: many; CDR3nt: TGTGCCAGCAGTTTCATGAATAGCGGGGCGTACAATGAGCAGTTCTTC; CDR3aa: CASSFMNSGAYNEQFF
v_gene: TRBV27; d_gene: TRBD1; j_gene: TRBJ1-6; abundance: -; CDR3nt: TGTGCCAGCAGCAGAGACAGGGGAACTAATTCACCCCTCCACTTT; CDR3aa: CASSRDRGTNSPLHF
v_gene: TRBV5-4; d_gene: TRBD2; j_gene: TRBJ2-1; abundance: -; CDR3nt: TGTGCCAGCAGCCCGGGGGCTAGCGGGAGCAATGAGCAGTTCTTC; CDR3aa: CASSPGASGSNEQFF